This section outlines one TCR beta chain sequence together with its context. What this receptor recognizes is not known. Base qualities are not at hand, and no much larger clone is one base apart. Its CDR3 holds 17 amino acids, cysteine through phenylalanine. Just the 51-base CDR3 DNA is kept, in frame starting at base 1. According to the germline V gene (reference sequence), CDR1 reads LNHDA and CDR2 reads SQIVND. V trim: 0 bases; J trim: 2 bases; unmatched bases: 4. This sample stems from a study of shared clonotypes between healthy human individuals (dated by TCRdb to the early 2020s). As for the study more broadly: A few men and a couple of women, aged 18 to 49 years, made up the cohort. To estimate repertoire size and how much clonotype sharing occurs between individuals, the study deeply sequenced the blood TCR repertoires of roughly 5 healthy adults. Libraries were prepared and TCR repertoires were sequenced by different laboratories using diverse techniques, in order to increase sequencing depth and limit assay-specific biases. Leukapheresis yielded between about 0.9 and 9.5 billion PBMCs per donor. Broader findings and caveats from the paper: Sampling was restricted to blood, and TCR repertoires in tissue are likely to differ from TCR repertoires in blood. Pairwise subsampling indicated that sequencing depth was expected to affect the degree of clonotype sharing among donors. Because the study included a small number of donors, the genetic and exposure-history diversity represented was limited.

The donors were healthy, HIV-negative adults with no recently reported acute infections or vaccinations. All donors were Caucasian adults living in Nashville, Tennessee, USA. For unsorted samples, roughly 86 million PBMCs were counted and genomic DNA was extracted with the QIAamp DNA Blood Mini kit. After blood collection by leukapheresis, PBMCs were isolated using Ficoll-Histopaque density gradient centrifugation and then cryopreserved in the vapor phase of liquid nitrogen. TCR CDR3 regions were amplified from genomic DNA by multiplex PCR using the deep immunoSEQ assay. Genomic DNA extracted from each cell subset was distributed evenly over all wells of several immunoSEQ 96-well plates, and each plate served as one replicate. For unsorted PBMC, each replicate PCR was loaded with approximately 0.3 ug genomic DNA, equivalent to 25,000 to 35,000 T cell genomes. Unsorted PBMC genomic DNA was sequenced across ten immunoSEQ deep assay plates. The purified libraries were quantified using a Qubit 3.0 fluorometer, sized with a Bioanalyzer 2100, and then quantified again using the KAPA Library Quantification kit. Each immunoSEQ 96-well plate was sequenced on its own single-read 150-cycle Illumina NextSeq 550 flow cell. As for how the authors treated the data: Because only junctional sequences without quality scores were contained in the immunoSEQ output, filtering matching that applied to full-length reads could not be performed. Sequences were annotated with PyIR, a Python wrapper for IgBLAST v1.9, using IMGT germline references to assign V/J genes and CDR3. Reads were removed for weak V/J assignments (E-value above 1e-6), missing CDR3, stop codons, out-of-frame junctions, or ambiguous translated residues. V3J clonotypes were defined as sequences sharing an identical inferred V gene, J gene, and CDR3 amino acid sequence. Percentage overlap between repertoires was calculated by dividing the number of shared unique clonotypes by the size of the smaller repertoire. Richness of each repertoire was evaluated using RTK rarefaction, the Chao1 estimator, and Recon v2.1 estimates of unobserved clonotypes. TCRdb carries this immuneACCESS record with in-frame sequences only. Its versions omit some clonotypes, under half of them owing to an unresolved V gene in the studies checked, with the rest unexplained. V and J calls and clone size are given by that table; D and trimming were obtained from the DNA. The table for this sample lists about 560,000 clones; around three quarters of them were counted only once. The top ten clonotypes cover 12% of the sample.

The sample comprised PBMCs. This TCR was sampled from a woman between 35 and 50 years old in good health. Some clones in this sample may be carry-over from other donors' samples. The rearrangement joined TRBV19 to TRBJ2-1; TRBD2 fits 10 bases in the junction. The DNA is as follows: TGTGCCAGTAGTATAGATCGGCTAGCGGGAGCCTACAATGAGCAGTTCTTC. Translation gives CASSIDRLAGAYNEQFF.